This T cell receptor beta chain was captured by sequencing in a study of control samples from healthy donors and cancer patients. Assay: immunoSEQ multiplex PCR; the TCRdb copy retains only in-frame clones and omits some. The sample records about 94,000 clones, 90% being singletons. The CDR3 is made up of 15 amino acids. CDR1 is SEHNR and CDR2 is FQNEAQ in the germline V gene (reference sequence). Trimming removed 2 bases from V and 3 bases from J; junction bases left unmatched: 7. Sequenced input: blood. This TCR was recovered from a woman between 18 and 30 years old in good health. The V and J genes are TRBV7-9 and TRBJ2-7; 7 bases fit TRBD2. The CDR3 DNA is TGTGCCAGCAGCTTATCGAGTGGCGGGAGCTACGAGCAGTACTTC. Amino acids: CASSLSSGGSYEQYF.